These T cell receptor beta chains were read from a single sample in a study of CD8 T cells in Susac syndrome. TCRdb processed the immunoSEQ multiplex PCR reads anew with MiXCR; each CDR3 protein has one entry. The repertoire holds roughly 130,000 distinct CDR3 sequences, with roughly 96% as singletons. Input material: CD4+ T cells from PBMCs. All receptors come from a human donor in good health. Each CDR3 is given with its conserved first and last residue. The D gene is left open where the match is weak. Only some rows state a clone size, as once, few, many or a class for expanded clones.

NA	TRBV7-2	NA	TRBJ2-7	TGTGCCAGCAGCTTTAGTGGTTACGAGCAGTACTTC	CASSFSGYEQYF
NA	TRBV5-6	TRBD2	TRBJ2-7	TGTGCCAGCAGCCGCAGCGGGACCTACGAGCAGTACTTC	CASSRSGTYEQYF
NA	TRBV7-9	TRBD2	TRBJ2-2	TGTGCCAGCAGCTTATCGGGACTAGCGGGAGGGCTGAACACCGGGGAGCTGTTTTTT	CASSLSGLAGGLNTGELFF
NA	TRBV12-3/TRBV12-4	NA	TRBJ1-1	TGTGCCAGCAGTTTACAGGCTGATCTTGGCACTGAAGCTTTCTTT	CASSLQADLGTEAFF
NA	TRBV6-5	NA	TRBJ2-1	TGTGCCAGCAGTTACGGCGCCTCCTACAATGAGCAGTTCTTC	CASSYGASYNEQFF
NA	TRBV4-1	TRBD1	TRBJ2-3	TGCGCCAGCAGTGGACAGGCAGATACGCAGTATTTT	CASSGQADTQYF
once	TRBV18	NA	TRBJ2-3	TGTGCCAGCTCATTCTCCCCTGGCACAGATACGCAGTATTTT	CASSFSPGTDTQYF
NA	TRBV2	TRBD2	TRBJ2-1	TGTGCCAGCAGCGGGGGACTAGCGGGAATCAATGAGCAGTTCTTC	CASSGGLAGINEQFF
NA	TRBV3-1	NA	TRBJ2-1	TGTGCCAGCAGCCAAGATATTCAGGGTCCGAATGAGCAGTTCTTC	CASSQDIQGPNEQFF
NA	TRBV5-4	TRBD2	TRBJ2-1	TGTGCCAGCAGCTTGGAACCACCGGGACTAGCTGTAGTAAATGAGCAGTTCTTC	CASSLEPPGLAVVNEQFF
NA	TRBV9	NA	TRBJ2-7	TGTGCCAGCAGCGTAGGACCCGCGGAGCCCTACGAGCAGTACTTC	CASSVGPAEPYEQYF
NA	TRBV4-1	NA	TRBJ1-5	TGCGCCAGCAGCCAAGTCGATCAAAGGGGCAATCAGCCCCAGCATTTT	CASSQVDQRGNQPQHF
NA	TRBV3-1	TRBD1	TRBJ2-1	TGTGCCAGCAGCCTTAACAGGGGTCATGAGCAGTTCTTC	CASSLNRGHEQFF
NA	TRBV6-4	TRBD2	TRBJ2-2	TGTGCCAGCCGGGCCCTAGCGGGAGGCAACACCGGGGAGCTGTTTTTT	CASRALAGGNTGELFF
NA	TRBV5-1	NA	TRBJ2-7	TGCGCCAGCAGCTTGGATGGGGTAGGCTCCTACGAGCAGTACTTC	CASSLDGVGSYEQYF
NA	TRBV28	TRBD1	TRBJ2-7	TGTGCCAGCAGTTCCACCGGGACAGGGGGCAACGAGCAGTACTTC	CASSSTGTGGNEQYF
NA	TRBV5-1	NA	TRBJ2-7	TGCGCCAGCAGTCAGGACCTCCTCGAGCAGTACTTC	CASSQDLLEQYF
NA	TRBV7-9	NA	TRBJ1-2	TGTGCCAGCAGTCGATATGGCTACACCTTC	CASSRYGYTF
once	TRBV20-1	TRBD2	TRBJ2-2	TGCAGTGCCACAGTAGCGGGAGGCACCGGGGAGCTGTTTTTT	CSATVAGGTGELFF
NA	TRBV18	NA	TRBJ2-7	TGTGCCAGCTCGGTGACTGACTCCTACGAGCAGTACTTC	CASSVTDSYEQYF
NA	TRBV7-9	NA	TRBJ1-2	TGTGCCAGCAGCGCCGACGGAAACTATGGCTACACCTTC	CASSADGNYGYTF
NA	TRBV5-1	TRBD2	TRBJ2-2	TGCGCCAGCAGCTTGGGAAGCGGGAGAGACACCGGGGAGCTGTTTTTT	CASSLGSGRDTGELFF
few	TRBV6-2/TRBV6-3	NA	TRBJ2-3	TGTGCCAGCAGTTACACGGGGGATACGCAGTATTTT	CASSYTGDTQYF
NA	TRBV3-1	NA	TRBJ1-5	TGTGCCAGCAGCCAAAAGACAGGCGGCCGGCAGCCCCAGCATTTT	CASSQKTGGRQPQHF
once	TRBV3-1	NA	TRBJ1-3	TGTGCCAGCAGTCTTCAAGTCTCTGGAAACACCATATATTTT	CASSLQVSGNTIYF
NA	TRBV18	TRBD2	TRBJ2-1	TGTGCCAGCTCACCAGGATTTAGCGGGAGCCCCAATGAGCAGTTCTTC	CASSPGFSGSPNEQFF
once	TRBV28	NA	TRBJ1-4	TGTGCCAGCAGACGGGGCACTCGAAGCGAAAAACTGTTTTTT	CASRRGTRSEKLFF
NA	TRBV19	NA	TRBJ1-5	TGTGCCAGTAGTATAGCGAGTGTTATGGTTCAGCCCCAGCATTTT	CASSIASVMVQPQHF
NA	TRBV3-1	NA	TRBJ1-5	TGTGCCAGCAGCCAAGAAGGGCTCGGCCGGGGGCAGCCCCAGCATTTT	CASSQEGLGRGQPQHF
NA	TRBV28	NA	TRBJ2-5	TGTGCCAGCAGTTTATCTGGTCTGACACACCGCGGGACCCAGTACTTC	CASSLSGLTHRGTQYF
few	TRBV7-9	TRBD1	TRBJ1-4	TGTGCCAGCAGCTTAGCGGGACAGGGCAATGAAAAACTGTTTTTT	CASSLAGQGNEKLFF
NA	TRBV6-6	TRBD2	TRBJ2-1	TGTGCCAGCAAAGGTAGCGGGAGCTCCTACAATGAGCAGTTCTTC	CASKGSGSSYNEQFF
NA	TRBV19	TRBD1	TRBJ2-4	TGTGCCAGTAATCCGACAGGGTCGGACATTCAGTACTTC	CASNPTGSDIQYF
few	TRBV29-1	TRBD1	TRBJ2-1	TGCAGCGTAGACGGGACAGGGGGCTCCTACAATGAGCAGTTCTTC	CSVDGTGGSYNEQFF
NA	TRBV19	TRBD1	TRBJ1-2	TGTGCCAGTAGTATAGATGACGGGACAGGGGCCGGCGGCTACACCTTC	CASSIDDGTGAGGYTF
NA	TRBV18	NA	TRBJ1-4	TGTGCCAGCTCACACGAGACTGATGAAAAACTGTTTTTT	CASSHETDEKLFF
NA	TRBV11-1	NA	TRBJ2-5	TGTGCCAGCGGTCGGGGCTACCAAGAGACCCAGTACTTC	CASGRGYQETQYF
once	TRBV7-2	NA	TRBJ2-1	TGTGCCAGCAGCTTCAAATCGGCCAATGAGCAGTTCTTC	CASSFKSANEQFF
NA	TRBV29-1	NA	TRBJ1-5	TGCAGCGTTGGATGGGGCAATCAGCCCCAGCATTTT	CSVGWGNQPQHF
NA	TRBV20-1	NA	TRBJ2-1	TGCAGTGCTAGCTACAAGGGGAATGAGCAGTTCTTC	CSASYKGNEQFF
NA	TRBV27	NA	TRBJ1-1	TGTGCCAGCAGTCCCACCCCCAGGGGGAACACTGAAGCTTTCTTT	CASSPTPRGNTEAFF
NA	TRBV25-1	NA	TRBJ1-5	TGTGCCAGCAGTGAAGGCGGTAATCAGCCCCAGCATTTT	CASSEGGNQPQHF
NA	TRBV24-1	NA	TRBJ2-5	TGTGCCACCAGTGATCTTAATGCCCAGACCCAGTACTTC	CATSDLNAQTQYF
NA	TRBV20-1	TRBD2	TRBJ2-1	TGCAGTGTAAGGACTAGCGGGGTCAACGCCTACAATGAGCAGTTCTTC	CSVRTSGVNAYNEQFF
NA	TRBV19	TRBD1	TRBJ2-7	TGTGCCAGTAGTAAGCCAAGGACAGGGGCCTACGAGCAGTACTTC	CASSKPRTGAYEQYF
NA	TRBV3-1	NA	TRBJ1-2	TGTGCCAGCAGCCAAGAAGGCGGCTATGGCTACACCTTC	CASSQEGGYGYTF
NA	TRBV30	NA	TRBJ2-2	TGTGCCTGGAAACCCGGGGGCACCGGGGAGCTGTTTTTT	CAWKPGGTGELFF
NA	TRBV5-1	NA	TRBJ2-7	TGCGCCAGCAGCTTGGAAGGGGTAGGTTTCGGCGAGCAGTACTTC	CASSLEGVGFGEQYF
NA	TRBV7-9	TRBD1	TRBJ2-7	TGTGCCAGCAACAGGGGTGGAGGCTCGGACGAGCAGTACTTC	CASNRGGGSDEQYF
once	TRBV12-3/TRBV12-4	TRBD1	TRBJ2-7	TGTGCCAGCAGTGGAGGACAGGGGAGAGAGCAGTACTTC	CASSGGQGREQYF
once	TRBV11-1	TRBD2	TRBJ2-7	TGTGCCAGCAGCGCACCGGGACTACACTACGAGCAGTACTTC	CASSAPGLHYEQYF
NA	TRBV7-2	NA	TRBJ2-7	TGTGCCAGCAGCTTAGAGGGATCCGAGCAGTACTTC	CASSLEGSEQYF
NA	TRBV25-1	TRBD2	TRBJ2-1	TGTGCCAGCAGTGAGGAAGGACTAGCGGCCTACAATGGGCAGTTCTTC	CASSEEGLAAYNGQFF
NA	TRBV7-9	TRBD1	TRBJ1-1	TGTGCCAGCAGCTCGGGACAGGGAACCAGTGCAGCTTTCTTT	CASSSGQGTSAAFF